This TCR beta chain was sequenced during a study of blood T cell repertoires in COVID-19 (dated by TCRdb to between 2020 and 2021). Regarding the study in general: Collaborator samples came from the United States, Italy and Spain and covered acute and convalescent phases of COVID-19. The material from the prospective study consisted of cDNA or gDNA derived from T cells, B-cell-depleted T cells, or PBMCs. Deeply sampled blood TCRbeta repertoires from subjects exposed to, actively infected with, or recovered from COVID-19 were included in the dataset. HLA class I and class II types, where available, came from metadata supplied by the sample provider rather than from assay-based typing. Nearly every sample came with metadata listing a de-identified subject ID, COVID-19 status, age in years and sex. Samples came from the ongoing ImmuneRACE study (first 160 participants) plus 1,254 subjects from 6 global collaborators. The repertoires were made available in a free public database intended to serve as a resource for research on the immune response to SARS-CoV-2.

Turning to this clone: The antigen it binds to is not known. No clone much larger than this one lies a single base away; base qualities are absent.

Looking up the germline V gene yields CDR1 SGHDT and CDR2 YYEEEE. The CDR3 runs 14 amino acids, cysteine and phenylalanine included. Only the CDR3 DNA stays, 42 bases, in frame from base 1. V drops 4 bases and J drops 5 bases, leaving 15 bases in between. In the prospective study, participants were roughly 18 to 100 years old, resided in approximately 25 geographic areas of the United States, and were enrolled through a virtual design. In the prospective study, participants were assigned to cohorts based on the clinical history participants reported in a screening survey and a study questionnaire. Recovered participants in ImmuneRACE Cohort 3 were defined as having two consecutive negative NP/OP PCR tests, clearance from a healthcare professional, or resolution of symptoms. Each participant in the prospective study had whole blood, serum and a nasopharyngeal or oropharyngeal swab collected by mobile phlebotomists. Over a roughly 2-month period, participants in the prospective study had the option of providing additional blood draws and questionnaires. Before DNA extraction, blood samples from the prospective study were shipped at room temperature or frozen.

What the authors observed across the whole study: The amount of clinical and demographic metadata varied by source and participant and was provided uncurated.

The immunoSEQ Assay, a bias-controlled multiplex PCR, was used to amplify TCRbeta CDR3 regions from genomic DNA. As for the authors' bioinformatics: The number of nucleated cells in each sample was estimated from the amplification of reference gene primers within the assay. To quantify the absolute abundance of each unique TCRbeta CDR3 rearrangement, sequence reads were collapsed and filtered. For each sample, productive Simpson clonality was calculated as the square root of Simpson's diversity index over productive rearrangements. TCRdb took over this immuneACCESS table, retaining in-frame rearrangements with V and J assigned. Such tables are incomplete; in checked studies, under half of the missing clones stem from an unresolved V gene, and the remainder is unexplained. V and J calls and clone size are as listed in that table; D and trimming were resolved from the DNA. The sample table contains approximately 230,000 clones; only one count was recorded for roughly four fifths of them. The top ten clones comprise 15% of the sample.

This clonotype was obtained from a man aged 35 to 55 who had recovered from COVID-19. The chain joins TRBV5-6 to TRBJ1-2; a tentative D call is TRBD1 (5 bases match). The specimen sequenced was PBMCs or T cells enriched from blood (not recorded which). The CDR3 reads CASSPVTGGYGYTF. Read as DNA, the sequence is TGTGCCAGCAGCCCAGTTACGGGGGGATATGGCTACACCTTC. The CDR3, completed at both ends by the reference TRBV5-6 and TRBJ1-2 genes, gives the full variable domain DAGVTQSPTHLIKTRGQQVTLRCSPKSGHDTVSWYQQALGQGPQFIFQYYEEEERQRGNFPDRFSGHQFPNYSSELNVNALLLGDSALYLCASSPVTGGYGYTFGSGTRLTVV.